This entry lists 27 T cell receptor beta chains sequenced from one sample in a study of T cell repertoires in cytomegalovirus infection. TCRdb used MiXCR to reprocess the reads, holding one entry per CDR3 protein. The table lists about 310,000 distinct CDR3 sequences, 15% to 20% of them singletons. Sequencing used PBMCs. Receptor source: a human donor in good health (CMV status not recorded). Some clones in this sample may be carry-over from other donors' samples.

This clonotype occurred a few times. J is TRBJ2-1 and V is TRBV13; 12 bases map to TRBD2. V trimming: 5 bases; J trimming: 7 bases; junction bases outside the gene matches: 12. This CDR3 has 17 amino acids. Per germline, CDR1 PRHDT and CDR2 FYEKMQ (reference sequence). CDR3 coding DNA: TGTGCCAGCAGCCTCCAAGCCTCTAGCGGGGGGGCGAATGAGCAGTTCTTC. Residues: CASSLQASSGGANEQFF. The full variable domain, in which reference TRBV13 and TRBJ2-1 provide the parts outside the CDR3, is AAGVIQSPRHLIKEKRETATLKCYPIPRHDTVYWYQQGPGQDPQFLISFYEKMQSDKGSIPDRFSAQQFSDYHSELNMSSLELGDSALYFCASSLQASSGGANEQFFGPGTRLTVL.

The CDR3 sequence is CSADRGTDTQYF. CDR3 in DNA: TGCAGTGCTGACAGGGGCACAGATACGCAGTATTTT. The V call is TRBV20-1, the J call TRBJ2-3; 7 bases agree with TRBD1. Losses at the gene ends were 5 bases for V and 1 base for J; bases not matched to a gene: 0. This CDR3 has 12 residues. CDR1 DFQATT and CDR2 SNEGSKA come from the germline V gene (reference sequence).

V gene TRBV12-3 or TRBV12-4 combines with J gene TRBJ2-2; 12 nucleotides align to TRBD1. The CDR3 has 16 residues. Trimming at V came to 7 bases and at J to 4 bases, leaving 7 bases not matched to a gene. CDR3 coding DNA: TGTGCCAGCAAGACCGGGACAGGGGGCTTCACCGGGGAGCTGTTTTTT. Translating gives CASKTGTGGFTGELFF.

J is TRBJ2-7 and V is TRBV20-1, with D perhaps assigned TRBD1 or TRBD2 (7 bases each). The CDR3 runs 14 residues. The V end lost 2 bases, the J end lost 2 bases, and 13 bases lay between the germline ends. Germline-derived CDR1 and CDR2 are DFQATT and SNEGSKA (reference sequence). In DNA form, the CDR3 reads TGCAGTGCTAGACAGGGGGGGATCACCTACGAGCAGTACTTC. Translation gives CSARQGGITYEQYF.

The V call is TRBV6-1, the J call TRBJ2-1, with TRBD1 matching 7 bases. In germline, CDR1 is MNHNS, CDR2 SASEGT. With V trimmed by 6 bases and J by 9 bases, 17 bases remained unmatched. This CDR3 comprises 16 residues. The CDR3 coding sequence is TGTGCCAGCAGCCTGACACCCCCGACAGGGTTTGGTGAGCAGTTCTTC. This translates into CASSLTPPTGFGEQFF.

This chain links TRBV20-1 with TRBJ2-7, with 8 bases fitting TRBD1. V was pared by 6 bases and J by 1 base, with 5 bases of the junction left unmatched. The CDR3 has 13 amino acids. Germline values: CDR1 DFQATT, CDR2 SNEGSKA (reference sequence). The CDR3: CSAIRQGSYEQYF. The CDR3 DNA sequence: TGCAGTGCCATTAGACAGGGGTCCTACGAGCAGTACTTC.

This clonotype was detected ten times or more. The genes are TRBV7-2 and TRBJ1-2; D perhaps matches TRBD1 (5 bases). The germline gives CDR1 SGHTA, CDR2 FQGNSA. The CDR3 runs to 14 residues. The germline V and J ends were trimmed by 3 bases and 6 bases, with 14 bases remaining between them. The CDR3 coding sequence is TGTGCCAGCAGCTTTACGGGGACTTCGGATGGCTACACCTTC. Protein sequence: CASSFTGTSDGYTF.

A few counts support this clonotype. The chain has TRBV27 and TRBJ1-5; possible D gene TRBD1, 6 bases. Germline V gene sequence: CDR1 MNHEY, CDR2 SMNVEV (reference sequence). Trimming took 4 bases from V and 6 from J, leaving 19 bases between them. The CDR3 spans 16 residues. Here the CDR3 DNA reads TGTGCCAGCAGTTCTCGACAGGCGAGGCTCGGTCAGCCCCAGCATTTT. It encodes CASSSRQARLGQPQHF.

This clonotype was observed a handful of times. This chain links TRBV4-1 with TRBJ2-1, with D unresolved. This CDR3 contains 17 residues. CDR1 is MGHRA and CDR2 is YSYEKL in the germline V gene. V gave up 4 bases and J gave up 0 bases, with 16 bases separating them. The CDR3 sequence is CASSPTPRLNSYNEQFF. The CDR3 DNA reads TGCGCCAGCAGCCCAACGCCGAGACTTAACTCCTACAATGAGCAGTTCTTC.

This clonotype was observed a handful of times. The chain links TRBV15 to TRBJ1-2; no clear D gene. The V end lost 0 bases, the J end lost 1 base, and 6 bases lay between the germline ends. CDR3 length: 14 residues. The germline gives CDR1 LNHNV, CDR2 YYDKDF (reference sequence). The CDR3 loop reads CATSRDLDNYGYTF. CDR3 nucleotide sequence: TGTGCCACCAGCAGAGATTTAGATAACTATGGCTACACCTTC.

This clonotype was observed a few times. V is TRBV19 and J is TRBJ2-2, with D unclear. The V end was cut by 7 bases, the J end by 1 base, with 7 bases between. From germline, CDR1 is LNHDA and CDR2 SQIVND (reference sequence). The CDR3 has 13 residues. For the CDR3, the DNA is TGTGCCAGTACCTACCAGAACACCGGGGAGCTGTTTTTT. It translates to CASTYQNTGELFF.

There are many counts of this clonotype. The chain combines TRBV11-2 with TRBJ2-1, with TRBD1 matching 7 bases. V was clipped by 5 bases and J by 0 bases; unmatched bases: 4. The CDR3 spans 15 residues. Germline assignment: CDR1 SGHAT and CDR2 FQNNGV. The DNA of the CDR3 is TGTGCCAGCAGCCCCCGACAGGGCTCCTACAATGAGCAGTTCTTC. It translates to CASSPRQGSYNEQFF.

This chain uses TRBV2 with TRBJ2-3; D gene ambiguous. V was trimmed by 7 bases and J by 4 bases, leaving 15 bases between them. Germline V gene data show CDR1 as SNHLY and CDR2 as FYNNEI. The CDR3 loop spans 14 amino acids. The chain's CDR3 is CASNELTASDTQYF. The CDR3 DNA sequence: TGTGCCAGCAATGAGCTAACAGCCTCAGATACGCAGTATTTT.

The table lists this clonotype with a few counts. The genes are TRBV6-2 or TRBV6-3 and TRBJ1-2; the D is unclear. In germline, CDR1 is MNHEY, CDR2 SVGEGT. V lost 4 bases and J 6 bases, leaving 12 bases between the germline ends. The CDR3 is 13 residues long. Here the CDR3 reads CASSWAGPDGYTF. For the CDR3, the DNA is TGTGCCAGCAGTTGGGCGGGCCCGGATGGCTACACCTTC.

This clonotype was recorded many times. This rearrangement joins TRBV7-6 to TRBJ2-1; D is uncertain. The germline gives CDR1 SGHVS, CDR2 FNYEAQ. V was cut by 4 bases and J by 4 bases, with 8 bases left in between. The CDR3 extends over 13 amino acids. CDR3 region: CASSYPEYNEQFF. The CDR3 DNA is TGTGCCAGCAGCTACCCAGAATACAATGAGCAGTTCTTC.

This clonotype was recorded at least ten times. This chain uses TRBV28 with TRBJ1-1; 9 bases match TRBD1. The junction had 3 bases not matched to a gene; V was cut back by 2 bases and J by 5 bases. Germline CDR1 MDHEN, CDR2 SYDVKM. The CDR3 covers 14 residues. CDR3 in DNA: TGTGCCAGCAGTTTAGCCGGGACAGGGACTGAAGCTTTCTTT. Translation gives CASSLAGTGTEAFF.

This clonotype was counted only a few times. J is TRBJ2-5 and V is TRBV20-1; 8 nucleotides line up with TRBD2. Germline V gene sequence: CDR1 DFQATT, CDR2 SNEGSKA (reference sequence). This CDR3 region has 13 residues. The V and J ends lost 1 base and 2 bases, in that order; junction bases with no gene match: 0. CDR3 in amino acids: CSARAGGQETQYF. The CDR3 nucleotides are TGCAGTGCTAGAGCGGGAGGGCAAGAGACCCAGTACTTC.

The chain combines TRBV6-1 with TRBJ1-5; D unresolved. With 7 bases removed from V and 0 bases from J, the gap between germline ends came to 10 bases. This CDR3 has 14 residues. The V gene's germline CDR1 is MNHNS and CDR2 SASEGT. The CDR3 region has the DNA TGTGCCAGCACCGGACCGAATAGCAATCAGCCCCAGCATTTT. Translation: CASTGPNSNQPQHF.

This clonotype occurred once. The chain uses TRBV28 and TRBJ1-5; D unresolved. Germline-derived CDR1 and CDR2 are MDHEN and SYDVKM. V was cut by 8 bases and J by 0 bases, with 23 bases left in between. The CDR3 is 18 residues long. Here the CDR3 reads CASHPPLTVFPSNQPQHF. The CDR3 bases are TGTGCCAGCCATCCACCTTTAACAGTATTCCCTAGCAATCAGCCCCAGCATTTT.

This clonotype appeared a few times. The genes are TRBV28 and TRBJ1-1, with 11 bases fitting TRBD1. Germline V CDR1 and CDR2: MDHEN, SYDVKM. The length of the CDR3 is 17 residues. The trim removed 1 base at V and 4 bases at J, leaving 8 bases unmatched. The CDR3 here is CASSLYGTGGGSTEAFF. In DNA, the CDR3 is TGTGCCAGCAGTTTATATGGGACAGGGGGGGGGAGCACTGAAGCTTTCTTT.

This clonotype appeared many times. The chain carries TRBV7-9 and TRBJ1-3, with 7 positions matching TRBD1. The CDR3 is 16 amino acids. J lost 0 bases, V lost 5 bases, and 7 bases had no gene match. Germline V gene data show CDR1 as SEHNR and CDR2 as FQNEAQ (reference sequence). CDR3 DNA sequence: TGTGCCAGCAGCGGAAGACAGGGAGCCTCTGGAAACACCATATATTTT. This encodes CASSGRQGASGNTIYF.

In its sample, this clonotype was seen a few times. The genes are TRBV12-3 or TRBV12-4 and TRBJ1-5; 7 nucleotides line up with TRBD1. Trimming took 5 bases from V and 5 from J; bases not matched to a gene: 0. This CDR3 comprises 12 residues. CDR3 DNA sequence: TGTGCCAGCAGTACAGGGGATCAGCCCCAGCATTTT. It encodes CASSTGDQPQHF.

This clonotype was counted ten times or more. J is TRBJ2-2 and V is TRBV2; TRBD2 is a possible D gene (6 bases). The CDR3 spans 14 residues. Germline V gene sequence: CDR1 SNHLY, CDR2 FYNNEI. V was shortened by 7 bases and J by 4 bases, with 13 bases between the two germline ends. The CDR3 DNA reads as TGTGCCAGCAAGAGGGACTTAACCACCGGGGAGCTGTTTTTT. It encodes CASKRDLTTGELFF. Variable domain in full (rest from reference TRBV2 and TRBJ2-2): EPEVTQTPSHQVTQMGQEVILRCVPISNHLYFYWYRQILGQKVEFLVSFYNNEISEKSEIFDDQFSVERPDGSNFTLKIRSTKLEDSAMYFCASKRDLTTGELFFGEGSRLTVL.

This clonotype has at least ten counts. The CDR3 region is CASNTPPHTEAFF. CDR3 bases: TGTGCCAGCAACACGCCGCCCCACACTGAAGCTTTCTTT. V is TRBV28 and J is TRBJ1-1; D is undetermined. CDR3 length: 13 residues. Germline CDR1 is MDHEN and CDR2 is SYDVKM. The V end was cut by 7 bases, the J end by 3 bases, with 12 bases between.

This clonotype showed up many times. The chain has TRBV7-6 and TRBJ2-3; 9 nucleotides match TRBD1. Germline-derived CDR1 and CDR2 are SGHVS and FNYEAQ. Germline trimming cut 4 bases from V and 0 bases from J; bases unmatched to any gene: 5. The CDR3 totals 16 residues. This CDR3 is CASSSGTGRSTDTQYF. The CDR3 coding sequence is TGTGCCAGCAGCTCTGGGACAGGGAGGAGCACAGATACGCAGTATTTT.

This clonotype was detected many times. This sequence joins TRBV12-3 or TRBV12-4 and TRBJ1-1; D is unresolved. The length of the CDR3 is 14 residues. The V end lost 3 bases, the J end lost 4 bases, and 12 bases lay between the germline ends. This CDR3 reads CASSLQAGGTEAFF. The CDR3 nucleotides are TGTGCCAGCAGTTTGCAGGCCGGCGGCACTGAAGCTTTCTTT.

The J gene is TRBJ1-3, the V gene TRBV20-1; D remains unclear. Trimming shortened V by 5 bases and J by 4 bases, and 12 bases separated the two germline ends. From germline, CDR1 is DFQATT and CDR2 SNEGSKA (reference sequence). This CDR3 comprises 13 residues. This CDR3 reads CSAPRKGGNTIYF. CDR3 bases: TGCAGTGCTCCTCGAAAAGGAGGAAACACCATATATTTT.